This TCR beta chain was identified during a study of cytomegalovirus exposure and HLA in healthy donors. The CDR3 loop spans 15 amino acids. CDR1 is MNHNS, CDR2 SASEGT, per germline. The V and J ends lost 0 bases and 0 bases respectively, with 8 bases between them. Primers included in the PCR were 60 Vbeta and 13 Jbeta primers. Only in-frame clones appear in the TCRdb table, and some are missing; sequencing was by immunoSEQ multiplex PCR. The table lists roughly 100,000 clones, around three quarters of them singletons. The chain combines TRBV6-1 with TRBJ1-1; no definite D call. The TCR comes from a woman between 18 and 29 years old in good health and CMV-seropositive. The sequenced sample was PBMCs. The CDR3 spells CASSEATGMNTEAFF. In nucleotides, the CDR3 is TGTGCCAGCAGTGAAGCGACGGGGATGAACACTGAAGCTTTCTTT.